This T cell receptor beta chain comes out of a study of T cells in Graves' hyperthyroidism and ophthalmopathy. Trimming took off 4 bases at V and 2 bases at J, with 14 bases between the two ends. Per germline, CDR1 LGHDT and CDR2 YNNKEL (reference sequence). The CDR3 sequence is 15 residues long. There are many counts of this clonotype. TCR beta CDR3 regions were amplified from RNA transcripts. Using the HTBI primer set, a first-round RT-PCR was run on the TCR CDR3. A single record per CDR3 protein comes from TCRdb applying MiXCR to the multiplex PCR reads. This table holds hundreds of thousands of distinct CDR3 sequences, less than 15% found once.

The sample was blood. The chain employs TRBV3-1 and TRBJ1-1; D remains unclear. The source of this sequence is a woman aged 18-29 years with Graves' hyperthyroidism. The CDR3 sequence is CASSPLWGTNTEAFF. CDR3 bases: TGTGCCAGCAGCCCCCTGTGGGGAACCAACACTGAAGCTTTCTTT. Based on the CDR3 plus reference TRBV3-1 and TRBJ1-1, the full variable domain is DTAVSQTPKYLVTQMGNDKSIKCEQNLGHDTMYWYKQDSKKFLKIMFSYNNKELIINETVPNRFSPKSPDKAHLNLHINSLELGDSAVYFCASSPLWGTNTEAFFGQGTRLTVV.